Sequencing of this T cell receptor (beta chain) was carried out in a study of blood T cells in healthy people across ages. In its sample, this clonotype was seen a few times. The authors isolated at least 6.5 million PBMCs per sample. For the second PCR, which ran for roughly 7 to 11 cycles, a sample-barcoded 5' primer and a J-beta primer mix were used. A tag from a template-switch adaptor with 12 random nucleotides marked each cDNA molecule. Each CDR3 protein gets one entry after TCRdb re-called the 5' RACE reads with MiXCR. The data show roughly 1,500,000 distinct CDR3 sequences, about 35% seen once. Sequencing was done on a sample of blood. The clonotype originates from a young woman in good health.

The CDR3 nucleotides read TGTGCCAGCAGATCACGACTAGCGGGGGGCACAGATACGCAGTATTTT. It encodes CASRSRLAGGTDTQYF. This chain joins TRBV28 and TRBJ2-3, with 12 bases identical to TRBD2. The CDR3 length is 16 residues. CDR1 and CDR2 (germline): MDHEN, SYDVKM. The trim removed 6 bases at V and 1 base at J, leaving 5 bases unmatched.